This T cell receptor (beta chain) was sequenced in a study of human T cells and chemical hapten exposure. TCRdb reprocessed the RACE reads with MiXCR, giving one entry per CDR3 protein. Of fewer than 350,000 distinct CDR3 sequences in the sample, about 7.7% were seen once. Specified time point: pre-sensitization, week 0. Noted treatment: therapeutic diphenylcyclopropenone sensitization with weekly scalp DPC. V shed 4 bases and J shed 10 bases, with 17 bases lying between them. The CDR3 is 15 residues long. Germline loops: CDR1 SGHTA, CDR2 FQGNSA. This sample comprised whole blood, obtained in connection with sensitization to the hapten diphenylcyclopropenone (DPC). This clonotype was obtained from a man aged 18-30 years with alopecia areata. Some clones in this sample may be carry-over from other donors' samples. J is TRBJ1-6 and V is TRBV7-2; a possible D gene is TRBD1 (5 bases). The CDR3 region is CASSSVGTGTSPLHF. The CDR3 DNA follows: TGTGCCAGCAGCTCGGTGGGGACCGGTACATCACCCCTCCACTTT.